This passage covers 22 T cell receptor beta chains from one sample sequenced in a study of blood T cell repertoires in COVID-19. Using immunoSEQ multiplex PCR, the repertoire was profiled, and TCRdb retains in-frame clones only, with some absent. The sample holds about 74,000 clones, over 85% seen once. The sequencing input was peripheral blood. The source is a human donor in a cohort sampled during active COVID-19.

This chain connects TRBV5-1 to TRBJ1-3, with D perhaps matching TRBD1 (5 bases). V shed 4 bases and J shed 3 bases, with 14 bases lying between them. CDR1 is SGHRS, CDR2 YFSETQ, per germline. The CDR3 extends over 15 amino acids. The CDR3 reads CASSGGTLGGNTIYF. The CDR3 region has the DNA TGCGCCAGCAGCGGCGGGACCCTGGGTGGAAACACCATATATTTT.

The V and J genes are TRBV12-3 or TRBV12-4 and TRBJ1-1; no clear D. This CDR3 spans 13 amino acids. V lost 5 bases and J 3 bases, leaving 10 bases between the germline ends. DNA of the CDR3: TGTGCCAGCAGTGTTACCGGGTACACTGAAGCTTTCTTT. It codes for CASSVTGYTEAFF.

The CDR3 DNA sequence: TGTGCCTGGAGTCGAACTCCGGGACAGGGATTGGGTCAGCCCCAGCATTTT. Its protein product is CAWSRTPGQGLGQPQHF. The chain combines TRBV30 with TRBJ1-5, with 9 bases that match TRBD1. Germline V lookup: CDR1 GTSNPN, CDR2 SVGIG (reference sequence). The junction had 14 bases not matched to a gene; V was cut back by 2 bases and J by 6 bases. The CDR3 has 17 residues.

The rearrangement uses TRBV7-9 and TRBJ2-2, with D perhaps matching TRBD2 (5 bases). The CDR3 spans 14 residues. The germline V gene encodes CDR1 SEHNR and CDR2 FQNEAQ (reference sequence). The ends were cut back, 2 bases at V and 7 bases at J, with 11 bases in the middle. The CDR3 here is CASSLPLGLGELFF. The CDR3 DNA sequence: TGTGCCAGCAGCTTACCACTAGGGCTCGGGGAGCTGTTTTTT.

The V gene is TRBV10-3, the J gene TRBJ2-1; 8 bases line up with TRBD1. The CDR3 spans 15 residues. J lost 3 bases, V lost 0 bases, and 1 base had no gene match. CDR1 ENHRY and CDR2 SYGVKD come from the germline V gene. The CDR3 reads CAISESGQGYNEQFF. CDR3 coding DNA: TGTGCCATCAGTGAGTCAGGACAGGGCTACAATGAGCAGTTCTTC.

This clone was recorded a few times. CDR3 protein: CASSVIAGEFYNEQFF. The CDR3 nucleotides read TGTGCCAGCAGTGTGATAGCGGGAGAATTTTACAATGAGCAGTTCTTC. The chain has TRBV27 and TRBJ2-1; TRBD2 matches at 9 bases. The junction had 9 bases not matched to a gene; V was cut back by 5 bases and J by 4 bases. The CDR3 is 16 residues long. Germline V lookup: CDR1 MNHEY, CDR2 SMNVEV (reference sequence).

This chain links TRBV7-8 with TRBJ1-1, with D maybe TRBD1 (5 bases). This CDR3 has 17 amino acids. Between the trimmed V and J ends, which lost 1 base and 5 bases, there was a span of 20 bases. The germline V gene has CDR1 SGHVS and CDR2 FQNEAQ. The CDR3 region is CASSLGFRPDRRTEAFF. DNA for the CDR3: TGTGCCAGCAGCTTAGGTTTTCGTCCCGACAGAAGAACTGAAGCTTTCTTT.

In its sample, this clone was seen once. This chain connects TRBV16 to TRBJ1-3; 11 bases match TRBD1. The CDR3 is made up of 15 amino acids. V was pared by 5 bases and J by 5 bases, with 5 bases of the junction left unmatched. Germline assignment: CDR1 KGHSY and CDR2 FQNENV. The CDR3 region has the DNA TGTGCCAGCAGCGAAGGGACAGGGGGACGAAACACCATATATTTT. Encoded protein: CASSEGTGGRNTIYF.

This chain connects TRBV5-1 to TRBJ1-1, with 12 nucleotides matching TRBD1. Losses at the gene ends were 5 bases for V and 5 bases for J; bases not matched to a gene: 4. CDR1 is SGHRS, CDR2 YFSETQ, per germline. This CDR3 contains 14 residues. Here the CDR3 DNA reads TGCGCCAGCAGGGGACAGGGGGCGCGGACTGAAGCTTTCTTT. This codes for CASRGQGARTEAFF.

A word on this clone: The same CDR3 is also encoded by other DNA sequences in this sample. The chain carries TRBV18 and TRBJ1-2; 7 nucleotides align to TRBD1. This CDR3 has 14 amino acids. Germline CDR1 is KGHSH and CDR2 is LQKENI. V shed 0 bases and J 4 bases; nucleotides not matched to a gene: 2. CDR3 in amino acids: CASSPPGQSYGYTF. As DNA, the CDR3 is TGTGCCAGCTCACCACCGGGACAGTCCTATGGCTACACCTTC.

V gene TRBV6-5 combines with J gene TRBJ1-5; D remains ambiguous. The V gene lost 6 bases and the J gene lost 6 bases, with 9 bases spanning the gap. Germline-derived CDR1 and CDR2 are MNHEY and SVGAGI. This CDR3 is 12 amino acids long. The CDR3 DNA follows: TGTGCCAGCAGCCCCCCGGGTCAGCCCCAGCATTTT. Translation: CASSPPGQPQHF.

The chain has TRBV4-2 and TRBJ2-7; a possible D gene is TRBD2 (5 bases). Germline CDR1 LGHNA, CDR2 YNFKEQ. The CDR3 extends over 17 amino acids. V lost 1 base and J 0 bases, leaving 16 bases between the germline ends. This CDR3 is CASSQAPLPGFSYEQYF. Written as DNA, the CDR3 is TGTGCCAGCAGCCAAGCCCCTCTGCCGGGATTCTCCTACGAGCAGTACTTC.

The chain links TRBV5-1 to TRBJ2-7; 7 positions agree with TRBD1. Germline V gives CDR1 SGHRS, CDR2 YFSETQ. V trimming: 0 bases; J trimming: 5 bases; junction bases outside the gene matches: 8. The CDR3 has 15 amino acids. CDR3 residues: CASSLGQGGANEQYF. CDR3 nucleotide sequence: TGCGCCAGCAGCTTGGGACAGGGTGGGGCGAACGAGCAGTACTTC. Based on the CDR3 plus reference TRBV5-1 and TRBJ2-7, the full variable domain is KAGVTQTPRYLIKTRGQQVTLSCSPISGHRSVSWYQQTPGQGLQFLFEYFSETQRNKGNFPGRFSGRQFSNSRSEMNVSTLELGDSALYLCASSLGQGGANEQYFGPGTRLTVT.

V usage is TRBV7-2 and J usage is TRBJ1-5; 7 bases fit TRBD1. The CDR3 has 13 residues. V was pared by 7 bases and J by 7 bases, with 7 bases of the junction left unmatched. CDR1 is SGHTA, CDR2 FQGNSA, per germline. Here the CDR3 reads CASTDRVGQPQHF. In DNA, the CDR3 is TGTGCCAGCACCGACAGGGTCGGACAGCCCCAGCATTTT.

The chain links TRBV28 to TRBJ1-5; the D gene is possibly TRBD1 (6 bases). This CDR3 is built from 18 residues. Germline CDR1 and CDR2: MDHEN and SYDVKM. The ends were cut back, 5 bases at V and 0 bases at J, with 20 bases in the middle. The CDR3 sequence is CASSPPPTGSYSNQPQHF. The CDR3, as DNA: TGTGCCAGCAGTCCCCCCCCTACAGGGAGTTATAGCAATCAGCCCCAGCATTTT.

This clone appeared once. The chain links TRBV19 to TRBJ2-3, with 10 bases fitting TRBD2. Germline CDR1 reads LNHDA; CDR2 reads SQIVND (reference sequence). The J segment lost 5 bases and the V segment lost 5 bases, leaving 10 bases of the junction unmatched. The CDR3 contains 16 residues. The CDR3, as DNA: TGTGCCAGTAGTCAACTTAGCGGGAGGAGCGAAGATACGCAGTATTTT. It specifies CASSQLSGRSEDTQYF.

V is TRBV18 and J is TRBJ1-2, with unresolved D. The V and J ends lost 2 bases and 6 bases respectively, with 16 bases between them. The CDR3 sequence is 15 residues long. CDR1 is KGHSH, CDR2 LQKENI, per germline. The CDR3 spells CASSPWDDKRNGYTF. CDR3 in DNA: TGTGCCAGCTCACCATGGGATGACAAGCGGAATGGCTACACCTTC. Combining the CDR3 with reference TRBV18 and TRBJ1-2 gives the whole variable domain NAGVMQNPRHLVRRRGQEARLRCSPMKGHSHVYWYRQLPEEGLKFMVYLQKENIIDESGMPKERFSAEFPKEGPSILRIQQVVRGDSAAYFCASSPWDDKRNGYTFGSGTRLTVV.

This chain connects TRBV4-1 to TRBJ2-1, with 10 bases lining up with TRBD2. The CDR3 loop spans 18 amino acids. Germline CDR1 is MGHRA and CDR2 is YSYEKL. J lost 8 bases, V lost 0 bases, and 13 bases had no gene match. CDR3 sequence reads: CASSQDPWSGRALDEQFF. The DNA of the CDR3 is TGCGCCAGCAGCCAAGATCCATGGAGCGGGAGGGCCTTGGATGAGCAGTTCTTC.

V usage is TRBV5-1 and J usage is TRBJ2-1, with TRBD2 identical over 9 bases. J was trimmed by 6 bases and V by 4 bases; bases with no gene match: 11. The length of the CDR3 is 16 residues. The V gene's germline CDR1 is SGHRS and CDR2 YFSETQ. CDR3 nucleotides: TGCGCCAGCAGCCCCTACCCCGGGACTAGCCGCAATGAGCAGTTCTTC. Protein product: CASSPYPGTSRNEQFF.

The rearrangement links TRBV7-9 to TRBJ2-7; 13 nucleotides match TRBD2. Germline loops: CDR1 SEHNR, CDR2 FQNEAQ (reference sequence). After removal of 5 bases from V and 5 bases from J, the junction contained 6 bases not matched to a gene. This CDR3 contains 15 residues. CDR3 in DNA: TGTGCCAGCAGCACTCGTGGACTAGCGGGAGACGAGCAGTACTTC. Translated: CASSTRGLAGDEQYF.

The J gene is TRBJ2-3, the V gene TRBV5-5; TRBD2 aligns across 12 bases. The length of the CDR3 is 14 residues. V lost 4 bases to trimming and J lost 5 bases; unmatched junction nucleotides: 2. CDR1 is SGHKS, CDR2 YYEKEE, per germline (reference sequence). The DNA of the CDR3 is TGTGCCAGCAGCCGGGGACTAGCGGGAGATACGCAGTATTTT. Translated, it gives CASSRGLAGDTQYF.

CDR3 loop: CAISRGGAPMGYTF. CDR3 DNA sequence: TGTGCAATATCGCGGGGGGGCGCCCCTATGGGCTACACCTTC. The chain joins TRBV28 to TRBJ1-2; the D gene is possibly TRBD1 (6 bases). There are 14 residues in the CDR3. CDR1 is MDHEN and CDR2 is SYDVKM in the germline V gene.